This T cell receptor (beta chain) is from a study of PD-L1 blockade in urothelial cancer. V lost 7 bases and J lost 5; bases outside the gene matches: 7. The V gene's germline CDR1 is SQVTM and CDR2 ANQGSEA. There are 12 residues in the CDR3. TCRdb's copy holds only in-frame clones and misses some; the assay was immunoSEQ multiplex PCR. The repertoire has about 130,000 clones, approximately 88% of them found once; the top ten carry 2.5% to 4%. The time point denotes: pretreatment peripheral blood. The rearrangement joins TRBV29-1 to TRBJ1-1; 7 bases map to TRBD1. This sequence originates from a man in his forties or fifties with urothelial cancer. This material consisted of PBMCs, taken around atezolizumab (anti-PD-L1) treatment. This chain's CDR3 is CSGAAGGTEAFF. CDR3 bases: TGCAGCGGGGCGGCAGGGGGAACTGAAGCTTTCTTT.